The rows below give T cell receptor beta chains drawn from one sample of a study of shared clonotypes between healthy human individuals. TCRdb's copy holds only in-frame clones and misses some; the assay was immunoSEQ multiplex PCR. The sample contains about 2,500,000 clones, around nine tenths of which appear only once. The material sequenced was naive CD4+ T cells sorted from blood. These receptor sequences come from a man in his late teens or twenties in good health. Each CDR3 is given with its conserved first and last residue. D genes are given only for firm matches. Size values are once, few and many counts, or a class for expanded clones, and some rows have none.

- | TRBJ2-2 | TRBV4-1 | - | TGCGCCAGCAGCCTCCTCTTGGGGGGACAGAACACCGGGGAGCTGTTTTTT | CASSLLLGGQNTGELFF
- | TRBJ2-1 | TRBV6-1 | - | TGTGCCAGCAGTCCCCGGCGGACCATGACAAGTGAGCAGTTCTTC | CASSPRRTMTSEQFF
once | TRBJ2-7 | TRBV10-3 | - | TGTGCCATCAGTGGGACAGACTCCTACGAGCAGTACTTC | CAISGTDSYEQYF
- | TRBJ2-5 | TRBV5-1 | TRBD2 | TGCGCCAGCAGCTATAATTCCGGGGACTACTCAGAGACCCAGTACTTC | CASSYNSGDYSETQYF
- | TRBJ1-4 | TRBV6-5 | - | TGTGCCAGCAGTTACCAGGCAGGGGCGGTCGAAAAACTGTTTTTT | CASSYQAGAVEKLFF
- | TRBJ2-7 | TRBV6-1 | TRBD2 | TGTGCCAGCAGTGTTGGGTCCATGGGATCTAGCGGACCCTCCTACGAGCAGTACTTC | CASSVGSMGSSGPSYEQYF
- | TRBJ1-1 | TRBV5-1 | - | TGCGCCAGCGACCCGGGAGGGAACGTGCGGACTGAAGCTTTCTTT | CASDPGGNVRTEAFF
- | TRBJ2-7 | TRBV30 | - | TGTGCCTGGAGTCCCGGGGGGCTAGCGCCGGTTCGGGGGCAGTACTTC | CAWSPGGLAPVRGQYF
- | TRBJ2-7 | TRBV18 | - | TGTGCCAGCTCACCACCAACCGGGTCTCTCTACGAGCAGTACTTC | CASSPPTGSLYEQYF
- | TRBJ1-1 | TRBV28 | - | TGTGCCAGCAGCGTTCCTAACCTCGCTGAAGCTTTCTTT | CASSVPNLAEAFF
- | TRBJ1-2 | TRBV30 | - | TGTGCCTGGAGTGCCACCGGGGGAGGGGACACCTTC | CAWSATGGGDTF
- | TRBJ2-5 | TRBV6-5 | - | TGTGCCAGCAGTCACCGGGGGACCCAGTACTTC | CASSHRGTQYF
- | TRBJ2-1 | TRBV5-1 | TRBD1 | TGCGCCAGCAGCTGGCAGGGACAGGGGGCAAATGAGCAGTTCTTC | CASSWQGQGANEQFF
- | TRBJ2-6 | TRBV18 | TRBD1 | TGTGCCAGCTCACCACCCCTCGGACAGGGCGCCTCTGGGGCCAACGTCCTGACTTTC | CASSPPLGQGASGANVLTF
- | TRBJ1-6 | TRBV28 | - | TGTGCCAGCAGTTTATTCCCGGGACCCAATTATAATTCACCCCTCCACTTT | CASSLFPGPNYNSPLHF
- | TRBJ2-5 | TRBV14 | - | TGTGCCAGCAGCCCCTCGGGCGGGACCCAGTACTTC | CASSPSGGTQYF
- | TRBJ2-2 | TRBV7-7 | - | TGTGCTAGCAGCTTAAACGAGGGATCCGGGGAGCTGTTTTTT | CASSLNEGSGELFF
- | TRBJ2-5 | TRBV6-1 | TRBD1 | TGTGCCAGCAGTGCGACAGGGGCCCGGGAGACCCAGTACTTC | CASSATGARETQYF
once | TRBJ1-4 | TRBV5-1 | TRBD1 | TGCGCCAGCAGCTCGGGACAGTATAATGAAAAACTGTTTTTT | CASSSGQYNEKLFF
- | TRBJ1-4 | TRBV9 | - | TGTGCCAGCAGCGGGGACTCGGGGCAGGGGTACGAAAAACTGTTTTTT | CASSGDSGQGYEKLFF
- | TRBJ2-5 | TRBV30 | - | TGTGCCTGGGGGGCGGGAGAGACCCAGTACTTC | CAWGAGETQYF